The 21 T cell receptor beta chains below come from one sample, sequenced in a study of T cell responses to AZD1222 COVID-19 vaccine. The method was immunoSEQ multiplex PCR; TCRdb's version includes in-frame clones alone and lacks a portion of them. The data show roughly 260,000 clones, approximately 93% seen once. The sample here was peripheral blood, taken on day 0 of AZD1222 vaccination. These TCRs come from an adult in good health.

The chain uses TRBV27 and TRBJ2-7; 8 nucleotides line up with TRBD1. V dropped 3 bases and J dropped 6; count of bases not matched to a gene: 4. The germline CDR1 and CDR2 sequences are MNHEY and SMNVEV (reference sequence). The CDR3 sequence is 13 residues long. The chain's CDR3 is CASSLGTGREQYF. In DNA, the CDR3 is TGTGCCAGCAGTTTGGGGACAGGTCGCGAGCAGTACTTC.

The chain is built from TRBV6-4 and TRBJ2-5, with 15 bases identical to TRBD2. There are 18 residues in the CDR3. The ends lost 1 base at V and 5 bases at J; junction bases unmatched: 8. Looked up from germline, CDR1 is MRHNA and CDR2 is SNTAGT. The CDR3: CASSDCDWGLAGGETQYF. The CDR3 coding sequence is TGTGCCAGCAGTGACTGCGACTGGGGACTAGCGGGGGGTGAGACCCAGTACTTC.

The rearrangement uses TRBV12-3 or TRBV12-4 and TRBJ2-5, with D perhaps being TRBD1 or TRBD2 (5 bases each). The length of the CDR3 is 12 residues. Trimming stripped 2 bases from V and 5 bases from J, with 6 bases between. CDR3 sequence: CASSLWGETQYF. The CDR3 DNA follows: TGTGCCAGCAGTTTATGGGGGGAGACCCAGTACTTC.

About this clone itself: This specimen includes other DNA sequences encoding the same CDR3. The chain is built from TRBV28 and TRBJ1-5; D gene unclear. CDR3 length equals 14 residues. V was trimmed by 6 bases and J by 2 bases, leaving 11 bases between them. Germline CDR1 and CDR2: MDHEN and SYDVKM. Written as DNA, the CDR3 is TGTGCCAGCAGCCTCCCGTATGGCAATCAGCCCCAGCATTTT. It codes for CASSLPYGNQPQHF.

This rearrangement joins TRBV9 to TRBJ2-1; 8 bases align to TRBD2. The trim removed 4 bases at V and 7 bases at J, leaving 13 bases unmatched. The CDR3 totals 16 residues. Germline assignment: CDR1 SGDLS and CDR2 YYNGEE. The CDR3 sequence: CASSSIAGIAANEQFF. The CDR3 DNA follows: TGTGCCAGCAGCTCGATAGCGGGAATAGCTGCTAATGAGCAGTTCTTC.

The V and J genes are TRBV2 and TRBJ2-7; 13 nucleotides agree with TRBD2. The germline V gene has CDR1 SNHLY and CDR2 FYNNEI. J gave up 0 bases and V 7 bases, and 6 bases lay outside the gene matches. This CDR3 is built from 16 residues. CDR3 sequence: CASTGTSGAHSYEQYF. Written as DNA, the CDR3 is TGTGCCAGCACCGGGACTAGCGGGGCGCACTCCTACGAGCAGTACTTC.

CDR3 nucleotides: TGTGCCAGCAGCTTAGAAGTGGTGTGGGGGGAGACCCAGTACTTC. The encoded protein is CASSLEVVWGETQYF. V is TRBV7-9 and J is TRBJ2-5; D may correspond to TRBD1 or TRBD2 (5 bases each). CDR1 and CDR2 from the germline V gene are SEHNR and FQNEAQ (reference sequence). The CDR3 length is 15 residues. The V end was cut by 1 base, the J end by 5 bases, with 14 bases between.

The rearrangement joins TRBV9 to TRBJ1-2, with TRBD1 as a possible D gene (6 bases). Germline CDR1 reads SGDLS; CDR2 reads YYNGEE. The V gene lost 3 bases and the J gene lost 6 bases, with 12 bases spanning the gap. The CDR3 consists of 13 residues. The CDR3 sequence is CASSGRTANGYTF. The CDR3 nucleotides are TGTGCCAGCAGCGGACGGACAGCGAATGGCTACACCTTC.

The gene calls are TRBV18 and TRBJ1-6; 9 positions agree with TRBD1. V trimming: 6 bases; J trimming: 12 bases; junction bases outside the gene matches: 6. CDR1 is KGHSH, CDR2 LQKENI, per germline. CDR3 length: 13 amino acids. The CDR3 DNA is TGTGCCAGCTCCCCTCGGGACAGGGAACCCCTCCACTTT. The encoded protein is CASSPRDREPLHF. The complete variable domain, with remaining parts taken from reference TRBV18 and TRBJ1-6, reads NAGVMQNPRHLVRRRGQEARLRCSPMKGHSHVYWYRQLPEEGLKFMVYLQKENIIDESGMPKERFSAEFPKEGPSILRIQQVVRGDSAAYFCASSPRDREPLHFGNGTRLTVT.

The chain employs TRBV2 and TRBJ1-4; D unclear. The CDR3 is made up of 12 amino acids. Germline V gene data show CDR1 as SNHLY and CDR2 as FYNNEI. Deletions cut 6 bases from V and 10 bases from J, with 12 bases between. CDR3: CASRGVGGKLFF. CDR3 bases: TGTGCCAGCAGGGGAGTCGGTGGAAAACTGTTTTTT.

The chain employs TRBV20-1 and TRBJ2-1; 10 bases are shared with TRBD2. Per germline, CDR1 DFQATT and CDR2 SNEGSKA (reference sequence). The V and J ends lost 5 bases and 8 bases, in that order; junction bases with no gene match: 0. The CDR3 has 11 amino acids. The CDR3 reads CSAGTSDEQFF. CDR3 bases: TGCAGTGCTGGGACTAGCGATGAGCAGTTCTTC.

This clone showed up just a few times. The chain recombines TRBV6-2 or TRBV6-3 with TRBJ1-5; D not resolved. Germline CDR1 is MNHEY and CDR2 is SVGEGT. The CDR3 sequence is 16 residues long. V was cut by 6 bases and J by 5 bases, with 20 bases left in between. This CDR3 reads CASSLNNPTMDQPQHF. DNA for the CDR3: TGTGCCAGCAGCCTTAATAACCCCACAATGGATCAGCCCCAGCATTTT.

The rearrangement joins TRBV10-3 to TRBJ2-1; D is tentatively TRBD1 or TRBD2 (5 bases each). Trimming left V 10 bases short and J 15 bases short, with 19 bases between. CDR3 length: 11 residues. Per germline, CDR1 ENHRY and CDR2 SYGVKD. The CDR3 sequence: CATYGTPGAFF. For the CDR3, the DNA is TGTGCCACCTACGGGACCCCCGGCGCGTTCTTC.

The sample holds a few counts of this clone. The genes are TRBV30 and TRBJ1-1, with 9 bases fitting TRBD1. Germline V gene lookup returns CDR1 GTSNPN and CDR2 SVGIG (reference sequence). This CDR3 spans 13 amino acids. Trimming cost V 1 base and J 4 bases; bases outside gene matches: 1. The DNA of the CDR3 is TGTGCCTGGAGTGCGGACAGGGGCACTGAAGCTTTCTTT. It is translated as CAWSADRGTEAFF.

The chain combines TRBV7-9 with TRBJ1-5, with a possible D match to TRBD1 (6 bases). The germline V gene has CDR1 SEHNR and CDR2 FQNEAQ (reference sequence). CDR3 length equals 15 residues. V lost 4 bases to trimming and J lost 3 bases, with 13 bases between them. The CDR3 sequence: CASSSDRQANQPQHF. The CDR3 bases are TGTGCCAGCAGCTCAGACCGACAGGCCAATCAGCCCCAGCATTTT.

The chain uses TRBV28 and TRBJ2-7; possibly TRBD2 for D (6 bases). Germline V gene sequence: CDR1 MDHEN, CDR2 SYDVKM. The V and J ends lost 7 bases and 3 bases respectively, with 13 bases between them. The CDR3 contains 13 residues. The CDR3 DNA reads as TGTGCCAGCACGAGCGGGTCCAACTACGAGCAGTACTTC. Translation: CASTSGSNYEQYF.

This chain joins TRBV20-1 and TRBJ2-1, with 7 bases aligning to TRBD1. V lost 3 bases and J lost 4; bases outside the gene matches: 6. The CDR3 is 14 residues long. Germline V gene sequence: CDR1 DFQATT, CDR2 SNEGSKA (reference sequence). CDR3 in DNA: TGCAGTGCTAGTACCGGACAGGCGTACAATGAGCAGTTCTTC. The encoded protein is CSASTGQAYNEQFF.

This clone has a single count. Other nucleotide sequences from this sample produce the same CDR3. The genes are TRBV27 and TRBJ1-5; D is possibly TRBD1 (6 bases). Trimming took off 8 bases at V and 2 bases at J, with 7 bases between the two ends. CDR3 length: 12 amino acids. Germline V gene lookup returns CDR1 MNHEY and CDR2 SMNVEV (reference sequence). Here the CDR3 reads CASRQGNQPQHF. CDR3 DNA: TGTGCCAGCCGACAGGGCAATCAGCCCCAGCATTTT.

This clone was found once. J is TRBJ2-1 and V is TRBV6-5; D is perhaps TRBD1 (5 bases). V was cut by 4 bases and J by 0 bases, with 7 bases left in between. The length of the CDR3 is 14 residues. Germline CDR1 and CDR2: MNHEY and SVGAGI. CDR3 residues: CASSWGLSYNEQFF. The CDR3 DNA reads as TGTGCCAGCAGTTGGGGCCTCTCCTACAATGAGCAGTTCTTC.

This clone is a singleton in its sample. This rearrangement joins TRBV28 to TRBJ1-2; TRBD1 is a possible D gene (6 bases). V lost 5 bases and J 5 bases, leaving 12 bases between the germline ends. The CDR3 totals 13 residues. From germline, CDR1 is MDHEN and CDR2 SYDVKM. The CDR3 sequence: CASSKGGGYGYTF. In DNA, the CDR3 is TGTGCCAGCAGTAAAGGGGGAGGGTATGGCTACACCTTC.

The chain employs TRBV11-2 and TRBJ2-7; 7 bases agree with TRBD2. The V gene's germline CDR1 is SGHAT and CDR2 FQNNGV. With V trimmed by 7 bases and J by 0 bases, 9 bases remained unmatched. This CDR3 spans 15 amino acids. The CDR3 loop reads CASTKSGVTSYEQYF. DNA of the CDR3: TGTGCCAGCACCAAGAGCGGGGTTACCTCCTACGAGCAGTACTTC. Full variable domain (remainder filled in from reference TRBV11-2 and TRBJ2-7): EAGVAQSPRYKIIEKRQSVAFWCNPISGHATLYWYQQILGQGPKLLIQFQNNGVVDDSQLPKDRFSAERLKGVDSTLKIQPAKLEDSAVYLCASTKSGVTSYEQYFGPGTRLTVT.